One and the same sample provided the 18 T cell receptor beta chains below, sequenced in a study of blood T cell repertoires in COVID-19. This table comes from immunoSEQ multiplex PCR, and its TCRdb copy is limited to in-frame clones, with some not included. The repertoire holds roughly 260,000 clones, with about 87% as singletons. The sample consisted of peripheral blood. The origin of the receptors is a man in his 60s who had recovered from COVID-19.

The chain employs TRBV6-5 and TRBJ2-2; D is ambiguous. CDR1 and CDR2 from the germline V gene are MNHEY and SVGAGI. V was cut by 3 bases and J by 7 bases, with 9 bases left in between. CDR3 size: 13 residues. The CDR3 DNA sequence: TGTGCCAGCAGTTATGCTGGGCACGGGGAGCTGTTTTTT. It yields the protein CASSYAGHGELFF.

There are a few counts of this clone. The CDR3 coding sequence is TGTGCCAGCAGCTTAGATGAGGGTTTCTTAGCCAAAAACATTCAGTACTTC. The encoded protein is CASSLDEGFLAKNIQYF. This sequence joins TRBV11-2 and TRBJ2-4; weak D call: TRBD2 (5 bases). This CDR3 spans 17 amino acids. The V end was cut by 0 bases, the J end by 0 bases, with 12 bases between. Germline V lookup: CDR1 SGHAT, CDR2 FQNNGV.

This chain connects TRBV5-1 to TRBJ2-2; D not resolved. V was shortened by 2 bases and J by 0 bases, with 11 bases between the two germline ends. Germline V gene data show CDR1 as SGHRS and CDR2 as YFSETQ. CDR3 length equals 16 residues. As DNA, the CDR3 is TGCGCCAGCAGCTTAGTCCCGACTTCGAACACCGGGGAGCTGTTTTTT. It codes for CASSLVPTSNTGELFF.

V usage is TRBV7-2 and J usage is TRBJ2-5; D is possibly TRBD2 (6 bases). CDR3 length: 15 amino acids. Germline V gene data show CDR1 as SGHTA and CDR2 as FQGNSA. The V gene lost 0 bases and the J gene lost 4 bases, with 12 bases spanning the gap. CDR3 in DNA: TGTGCCAGCAGCTTAGCCCAGGTGGGGGGAGAGACCCAGTACTTC. Encoded protein: CASSLAQVGGETQYF. The whole variable domain, filled in from reference TRBV7-2 and TRBJ2-5, reads GAGVSQSPSNKVTEKGKDVELRCDPISGHTALYWYRQSLGQGLEFLIYFQGNSAPDKSGLPSDRFSAERTGGSVSTLTIQRTQQEDSAVYLCASSLAQVGGETQYFGPGTRLLVL.

The V call is TRBV5-1, the J call TRBJ1-1, with D hard to call. CDR3 size: 14 residues. Deletions cut 0 bases from V and 4 bases from J, with 10 bases between. Germline CDR1 reads SGHRS; CDR2 reads YFSETQ. In nucleotides, the CDR3 is TGCGCCAGCAGCTTGGGTCTGCTCGGCACTGAAGCTTTCTTT. Translating it yields CASSLGLLGTEAFF.

The chain joins TRBV6-5 to TRBJ1-5; perhaps TRBD1 as D (6 bases). CDR3 length equals 13 residues. V gave up 2 bases and J gave up 10 bases, with 12 bases separating them. The V gene's germline CDR1 is MNHEY and CDR2 SVGAGI. The DNA for the CDR3 is TGTGCCAGCAGTTACCCTCAGGGGCGCCCCCAGCATTTT. This encodes CASSYPQGRPQHF.

The chain employs TRBV6-5 and TRBJ1-1; 8 bases map to TRBD1. Germline V lookup: CDR1 MNHEY, CDR2 SVGAGI. This CDR3 has 15 residues. V shed 2 bases, J shed 1 base, and the junction held 3 bases outside the gene matches. The CDR3 nucleotides are TGTGCCAGCAGTTACGGGACAGGCCGGAACACTGAAGCTTTCTTT. Translated, it gives CASSYGTGRNTEAFF.

This clone was observed once. The CDR3 DNA reads TGTGCCGGTAAATCGGGACAGGCCCATGAAAAACTGTTTTTT. Translation: CAGKSGQAHEKLFF. The J gene is TRBJ1-4, the V gene TRBV28, with TRBD1 matching 8 bases. The CDR3 sequence is 14 residues long. The germline CDR1 and CDR2 sequences are MDHEN and SYDVKM. The J segment lost 6 bases and the V segment lost 11 bases, leaving 11 bases of the junction unmatched.

J is TRBJ2-5 and V is TRBV7-6; TRBD1 agrees at 10 bases. Germline CDR1 is SGHVS and CDR2 is FNYEAQ. Unmatched junction bases numbered 8, after V lost 5 bases and J lost 5 bases. This CDR3 contains 15 residues. CDR3 in amino acids: CASSRTGGNIETQYF. DNA of the CDR3: TGTGCCAGCAGCCGGACAGGGGGGAATATCGAGACCCAGTACTTC.

The chain has TRBV7-3 and TRBJ1-2; 8 bases agree with TRBD1. The CDR3 loop spans 15 amino acids. Germline V gene data show CDR1 as SGHTA and CDR2 as FQGTGA. V shed 5 bases and J 3 bases; nucleotides not matched to a gene: 8. The DNA for the CDR3 is TGTGCCAGCAGCCCCAAGGACAGGGTAGACTATGGCTACACCTTC. This translates into CASSPKDRVDYGYTF.

The chain couples TRBV3-1 (or the pseudogene TRBV3-2) to TRBJ1-6; 7 bases fit TRBD1. Germline values: CDR1 LGHDT, CDR2 YNNKEL (reference sequence). Trimming removed 11 bases from V and 9 bases from J; junction bases left unmatched: 13. This CDR3 is built from 14 residues. CDR3 bases: TGTGCCGCCGCATTTGAGGGGGCTGGTTCACCCCTCCACTTT. Encoded protein: CAAAFEGAGSPLHF.

This chain connects TRBV4-1 to TRBJ2-3; 7 bases agree with TRBD1. The V gene end was trimmed by 1 base and the J gene end by 4 bases; junction bases not matched to a gene: 2. This CDR3 comprises 14 residues. Per germline, CDR1 MGHRA and CDR2 YSYEKL. CDR3: CASSQAGGPDTQYF. For the CDR3, the DNA is TGCGCCAGCAGCCAAGCAGGGGGACCAGATACGCAGTATTTT.

The genes are TRBV25-1 and TRBJ1-6, with 9 bases identical to TRBD1. The germline V gene encodes CDR1 MGHDK and CDR2 SYGVNS. The V and J ends lost 7 bases and 7 bases, in that order; junction bases with no gene match: 8. This CDR3 comprises 15 residues. Here the CDR3 reads CASTTTGTGNSPLHF. The CDR3 DNA follows: TGTGCCAGCACCACAACCGGGACAGGGAATTCACCCCTCCACTTT.

V and J are TRBV5-6 and TRBJ1-2; 7 bases agree with TRBD1. This CDR3 spans 17 amino acids. Trimming cost V 2 bases and J 1 base; bases outside gene matches: 11. Germline V gene data show CDR1 as SGHDT and CDR2 as YYEEEE. CDR3 DNA: TGTGCCAGCAGCTTAAGGACAGGCTCTAGCTTTAACTATGGCTACACCTTC. Amino acids: CASSLRTGSSFNYGYTF. Full variable domain (rest looked up from reference TRBV5-6 and TRBJ1-2): DAGVTQSPTHLIKTRGQQVTLRCSPKSGHDTVSWYQQALGQGPQFIFQYYEEEERQRGNFPDRFSGHQFPNYSSELNVNALLLGDSALYLCASSLRTGSSFNYGYTFGSGTRLTVV.

This clone has just one count. This sequence joins TRBV12-5 and TRBJ2-1; D ambiguous. V was clipped by 6 bases and J by 4 bases, with 13 bases between them. Germline loops: CDR1 LGHNT, CDR2 FRNRAP. The CDR3 is 14 residues long. The DNA of the CDR3 is TGTGCTAGTGGGCCCCCCTCCAGTTACAATGAGCAGTTCTTC. This gives the protein CASGPPSSYNEQFF.

J is TRBJ2-7 and V is TRBV10-3, with D possibly matching TRBD1 (5 bases). The CDR3 contains 15 residues. The V end was cut by 0 bases, the J end by 2 bases, with 11 bases between. Germline V gene data show CDR1 as ENHRY and CDR2 as SYGVKD. CDR3: CAISESSREPYEQYF. CDR3 nucleotides: TGTGCCATCAGTGAGTCAAGCAGGGAACCCTACGAGCAGTACTTC.

The chain couples TRBV5-1 to TRBJ2-2; no firm D call. Per germline, CDR1 SGHRS and CDR2 YFSETQ. This CDR3 comprises 15 residues. Between the trimmed V and J ends, which lost 4 bases and 0 bases, there was a span of 10 bases. The DNA for the CDR3 is TGCGCCAGCAGCCTGGTGGCATCGAACACCGGGGAGCTGTTTTTT. Translating it yields CASSLVASNTGELFF.

V gene TRBV19 combines with J gene TRBJ2-3, with 10 bases fitting TRBD1. Germline values: CDR1 LNHDA, CDR2 SQIVND (reference sequence). V lost 9 bases, J lost 5 bases, and 5 bases stayed unmatched. This CDR3 comprises 13 residues. Here the CDR3 reads CASGDRGGDTQYF. In DNA form, the CDR3 reads TGTGCCAGCGGGGACAGGGGAGGAGATACGCAGTATTTT.